This T cell receptor beta chain was found in a study of beta chain features in type 1 diabetes. Study overall: Summed over all samples, the examined sorted cells came to 95 million to 120 million.

Germline values: CDR1 MNHEY, CDR2 SMNVEV (reference sequence). The trim removed 6 bases at V and 3 bases at J, leaving 1 base unmatched. This CDR3 region has 13 residues. Study-wide results and limits: For Type 1 diabetes patients, all four CD4+ subsets carried TCRB CDR3s that were moderately but significantly shorter. More deletions and fewer insertions at VDJ junctions were found in patients with type 1 diabetes. Shorter templates might be favored by PCR, equally in patients and controls.

Sequencing targeted expressed TCRB transcripts, as all isolated RNA had been reverse transcribed. Using immunoSEQ multiplex PCR, the repertoire was profiled, and TCRdb retains in-frame clones only, with some absent. The table lists 150,000 to 200,000 clones, 6.5% to 8.5% of them singletons, with around 0.5% in the top ten. Worth noting for this clone: Its specificity is not known.

Central memory, naive, regulatory and stem cell-like memory CD4+ cells were sorted by CD45RO/CCR7/CD25/CD127/CD95/CD27. The rearrangement joins TRBV27 to TRBJ2-7, with 11 bases aligning to TRBD2. Sequenced input: central memory CD4+ T cells from blood. This TCR came from a woman between 18 and 30 years old with type 1 diabetes. The CDR3 DNA follows: TGTGCCAGCAGACTAGCGGGAGACTACGAGCAGTACTTC. Protein: CASRLAGDYEQYF.